This T cell receptor (beta chain) appears in the sequencing data of a study of prognosis after radiotherapy for stage I lung cancer. By two-round multiplex PCR, the TCR beta CDR3 was amplified from genomic DNA. The use of primers specific to each TRBV and TRBJ gene characterized first-round PCR. MiXCR, applied by TCRdb to the multiplex PCR reads, yields one record per CDR3 protein. The table lists some 35,000 distinct CDR3 sequences, approximately 32% of them singletons. The table lists this clonotype with many counts. Its antigen is as yet unknown. General observations from the study: TRBV and TRBJ gene usage reportedly differed between patients with and without metastases.

The material was PBMCs, obtained before or after stereotactic body radiation therapy (not recorded which). The sequence was collected from a donor aged 50 or older with non-small cell lung cancer.

The DNA for the CDR3 is TGTGCCTGGAAGCAGGTAATGAACACTGAAGCTTTCTTT. Its translation is CAWKQVMNTEAFF. This chain connects TRBV30 to TRBJ1-1, with no clear D. Germline CDR1 is GTSNPN and CDR2 is SVGIG (reference sequence). V lost 4 bases to trimming and J lost 0 bases, with 9 bases between them. CDR3 size: 13 residues.